Here is one T cell receptor beta chain with its context. The antigen it binds to is not known. No much larger clonotype is one base removed from it; base qualities were not supplied. The entire isolated RNA was reverse transcribed using the High Capacity cDNA Reverse Transcription Kit, and thus expressed TCRB transcripts were sequenced. Naive, central memory and regulatory T cell samples underwent deep immunoSEQ sequencing, averaging roughly 3.5 million total reads per sample. Sorted cells were lysed in RLT buffer, and RNA was extracted using DNase-treated RNeasy Micro or Mini kits according to cell number. To prevent cross-contamination, each cell subset was processed individually, whereas patient and healthy donor samples were processed jointly. TCRB sequences were amplified from cDNA with the immunoSEQ multiplex PCR, producing 87-bp fragments spanning the CDR3 region. Amplicons were sequenced on the Illumina HiSeq platform. The published analysis was carried out like this. PCR bias was corrected computationally using synthetic template baselines, and reads within Hamming distance 2 were collapsed, with unmergeable singletons discarded. By aligning reads against IMGT, V, D and J genes, CDR3 length, and insertions or deletions at six rearrangement sites were assigned. Within each subset, clonotype counts were normalized to the number of sorted cells before true diversity and Gini coefficients were calculated with the tcR R package. The overlap coefficient, calculated on TCRB nucleotide sequences, was used to measure repertoire sharing. TCRdb holds this immuneACCESS table with in-frame rearrangements only. Some clones are missing; in checked studies, unresolved V genes explain under half, and the rest has no known cause. V, J and clone size are those of that table, while D and trimming were read from the DNA. Here the sample has 38,000 or so clones; about 65% occur a single time. The ten most abundant clones make up 2% to 2.5% of the sample.

This sample stems from a study of beta chain features in type 1 diabetes listed by TCRdb under 2018. Background for the entire study: Patients and healthy donors did not differ in mean age, gender distribution, total cell number or subset yield. A total of 100 million to 110 million sorted cells were examined across all samples, and a strong correlation was observed between cell number per subset and RNA yield. The study compared TCRB repertoires of sorted circulating CD4+ T cell subsets between recently diagnosed type 1 diabetes patients and matched healthy donors. Regulatory and stem cell-like memory subsets were obtained from only 8 patients and roughly 8 healthy donors, while naive and central memory subsets were obtained from all 28 donors. Overall study results and their limits: Sequencing cDNA rather than genomic DNA could over-represent highly expressing activated cells, although activation and CD3 levels did not differ between groups. Fewer insertions and more nucleotide deletions at VDJ recombination sites were observed in patients with type 1 diabetes, implying thymic rearrangement abnormalities. Type 1 diabetes patients showed a moderate but significant shortening of TCRB CDR3 length in all four CD4+ subsets. Shorter templates might be favored by PCR, yet because patient and control samples were amplified and corrected together, any such skew would affect both groups equally. Naive, central memory and regulatory TCRB repertoires appeared to be more alike among patients than among healthy donors. Because small numbers of individuals were included in the HLA sub-analyses, any influence of HLA type on TCRB rearrangement was left unresolved.

CDR1 MGHRA and CDR2 YSYEKL were looked up in the germline V gene. The CDR3 spans 14 residues, from the cysteine through the phenylalanine. Only CDR3 DNA is held: 42 bases, read in frame from base 1. The junction shows trimming of 3 bases on V and 5 bases on J, plus 13 bases between the germline ends. Each donor gave one peripheral blood draw, averaging about 100 mL, which was collected into heparinised tubes. A BD FACSAria II and a panel including CD45RO, CCR7, CD25, CD127, CD95 and CD27 were used to sort naive, central memory, regulatory and stem cell-like memory CD4+ T cells. A purity above 98% was achieved for all sorted populations. PBMCs were isolated right away by Lymphoprep density gradient centrifugation and were stained directly, without culture. So that batch effects would be minimized, each experiment stained and sorted samples in pairs, pairing one healthy donor with one patient.

The receptor's source is a woman aged 25 to 39 in good health. The chain is assembled from TRBV4-1 and TRBJ2-5; the D gene is perhaps TRBD2, on 7 matching bases. The sequenced sample consisted of Tregs from blood. The cell subset or site label, read with the paper, signifies: regulatory CD4+ T cells. The CDR3 here reads CASSQGRGGETQYF. The DNA is as follows: TGCGCCAGCAGCCAGGGCAGGGGAGGGGAGACCCAGTACTTC.